This T cell receptor beta chain was observed in a study of T-cell reconstitution after alpha-beta-depleted transplantation in children. Overall study results and limits: Expanded graft clones, several hundred of them, were reportedly the source of alpha-beta T cells about two months after transplant. Diversity and T-cell counts at one year after transplant derived mostly from new T cells. Diversity of TCRbeta at day 60 was high in some patients, arising from surviving recipient T cells and thymic progenitors.

The CDR3 is 16 residues long. V shed 0 bases and J shed 4 bases, with 15 bases lying between them. Germline assignment: CDR1 LNHNV and CDR2 YYDKDF (reference sequence). In regard to this clonotype: Its antigen is unidentified.

Construction of the TCRbeta library involved unique molecular identifiers. TCRdb itself ran the PCR reads through MiXCR, one entry per CDR3 protein. The sample holds 580,000 or so distinct CDR3 sequences, under 25% seen once. The receptor's source is a boy in the first two years of life who had a stem cell transplant for acute myeloid leukemia, so the T cells may come from the graft donor. This rearrangement joins TRBV15 to TRBJ2-5, with a tentative D call TRBD1 (5 bases). The sequencing here drew on PBMCs, mostly from graft donor cells, taken 360 days after TCRalphabeta/CD19-depleted stem cell transplant. The CDR3 DNA is TGTGCCACCAGCAGAGACCCCAGGGCAGGGTCAGAGACCCAGTACTTC. This translates into CATSRDPRAGSETQYF.